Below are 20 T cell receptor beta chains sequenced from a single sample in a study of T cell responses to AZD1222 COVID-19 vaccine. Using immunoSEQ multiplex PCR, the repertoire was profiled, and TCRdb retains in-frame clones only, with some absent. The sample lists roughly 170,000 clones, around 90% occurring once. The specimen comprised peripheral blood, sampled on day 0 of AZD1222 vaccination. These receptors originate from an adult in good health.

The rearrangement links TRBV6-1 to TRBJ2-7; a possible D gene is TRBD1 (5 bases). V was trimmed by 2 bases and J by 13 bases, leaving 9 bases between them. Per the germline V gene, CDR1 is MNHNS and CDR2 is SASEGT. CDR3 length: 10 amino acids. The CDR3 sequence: CASSEQGNYF. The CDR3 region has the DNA TGTGCCAGCAGTGAACAGGGTAACTACTTC.

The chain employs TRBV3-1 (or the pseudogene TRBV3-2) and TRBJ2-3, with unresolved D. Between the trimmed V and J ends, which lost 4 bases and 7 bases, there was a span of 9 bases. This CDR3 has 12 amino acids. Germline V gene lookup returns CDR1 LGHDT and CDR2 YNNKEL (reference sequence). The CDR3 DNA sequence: TGTGCCAGCAGCCTCTACCTAAATACGCAGTATTTT. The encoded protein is CASSLYLNTQYF.

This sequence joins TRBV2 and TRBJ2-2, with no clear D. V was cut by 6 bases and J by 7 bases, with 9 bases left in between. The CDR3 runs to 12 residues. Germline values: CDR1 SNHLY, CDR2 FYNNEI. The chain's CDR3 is CASSLSGGELFF. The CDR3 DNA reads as TGTGCCAGCAGCCTCTCCGGCGGGGAGCTGTTTTTT.

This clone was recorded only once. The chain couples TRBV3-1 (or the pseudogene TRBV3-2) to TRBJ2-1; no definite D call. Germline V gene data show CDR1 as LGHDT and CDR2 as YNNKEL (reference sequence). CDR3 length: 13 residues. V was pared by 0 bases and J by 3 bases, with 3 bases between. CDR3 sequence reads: CASSQEVYNEQFF. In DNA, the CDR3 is TGTGCCAGCAGCCAAGAGGTCTACAATGAGCAGTTCTTC.

The CDR3 here is CASSRLGGANTGELFF. CDR3 nucleotides: TGTGCCAGCAGCCGCCTGGGAGGGGCGAACACCGGGGAGCTGTTTTTT. The chain is built from TRBV9 and TRBJ2-2; 7 nucleotides match TRBD2. CDR3 length: 16 amino acids. After removal of 4 bases from V and 0 bases from J, the junction contained 6 bases not matched to a gene. Germline V gene sequence: CDR1 SGDLS, CDR2 YYNGEE.

In DNA form, the CDR3 reads TGTGCCAGCTCACCCACGACAGAGACGAACACCGGGGAGCTGTTTTTT. Protein sequence: CASSPTTETNTGELFF. The chain joins TRBV18 to TRBJ2-2, with TRBD1 as a possible D gene (5 bases). Trimming cost V 3 bases and J 0 bases, with 11 bases left between them. The CDR3 extends over 16 amino acids. Per the germline V gene, CDR1 is KGHSH and CDR2 is LQKENI.

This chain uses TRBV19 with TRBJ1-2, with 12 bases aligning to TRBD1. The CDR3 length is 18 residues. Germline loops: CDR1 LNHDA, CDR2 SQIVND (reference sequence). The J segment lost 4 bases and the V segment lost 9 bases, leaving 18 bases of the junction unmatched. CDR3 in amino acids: CASDDPGTGGAGSYGYTF. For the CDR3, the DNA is TGTGCCAGCGACGACCCGGGGACAGGGGGCGCGGGTAGCTATGGCTACACCTTC.

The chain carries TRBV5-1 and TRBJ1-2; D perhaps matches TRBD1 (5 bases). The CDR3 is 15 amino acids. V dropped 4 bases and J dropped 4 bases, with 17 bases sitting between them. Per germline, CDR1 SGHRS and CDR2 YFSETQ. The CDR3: CASSGDGQGVYGYTF. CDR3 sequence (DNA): TGCGCCAGCAGCGGAGACGGGCAGGGAGTCTATGGCTACACCTTC.

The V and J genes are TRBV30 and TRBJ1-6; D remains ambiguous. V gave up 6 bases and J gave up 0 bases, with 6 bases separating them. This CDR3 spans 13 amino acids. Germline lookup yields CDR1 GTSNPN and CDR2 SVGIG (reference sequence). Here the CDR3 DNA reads TGTGCCTGCAGCGGCTCCTATAATTCACCCCTCCACTTT. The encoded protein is CACSGSYNSPLHF.

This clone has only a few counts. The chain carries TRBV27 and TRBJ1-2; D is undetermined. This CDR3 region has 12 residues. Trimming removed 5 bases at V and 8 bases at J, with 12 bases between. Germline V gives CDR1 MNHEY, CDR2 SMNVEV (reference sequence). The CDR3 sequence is CASSPRVGGYTF. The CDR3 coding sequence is TGTGCCAGCAGTCCTAGGGTGGGAGGCTACACCTTC.

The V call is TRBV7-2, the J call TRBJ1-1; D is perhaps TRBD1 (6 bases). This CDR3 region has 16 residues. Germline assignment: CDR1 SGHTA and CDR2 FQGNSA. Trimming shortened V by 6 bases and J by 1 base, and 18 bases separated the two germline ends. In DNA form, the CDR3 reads TGTGCCAGCAGATATCGCCAGGGGCCCCAGAACACTGAAGCTTTCTTT. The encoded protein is CASRYRQGPQNTEAFF.

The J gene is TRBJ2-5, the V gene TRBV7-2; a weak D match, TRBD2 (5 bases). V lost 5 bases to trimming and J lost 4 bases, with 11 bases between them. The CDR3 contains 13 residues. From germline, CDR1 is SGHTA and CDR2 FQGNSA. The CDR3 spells CASSLGSAETQYF. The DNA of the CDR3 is TGTGCCAGCAGCCTGGGGAGCGCAGAGACCCAGTACTTC. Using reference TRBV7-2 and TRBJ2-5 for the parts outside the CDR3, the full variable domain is GAGVSQSPSNKVTEKGKDVELRCDPISGHTALYWYRQSLGQGLEFLIYFQGNSAPDKSGLPSDRFSAERTGGSVSTLTIQRTQQEDSAVYLCASSLGSAETQYFGPGTRLLVL.

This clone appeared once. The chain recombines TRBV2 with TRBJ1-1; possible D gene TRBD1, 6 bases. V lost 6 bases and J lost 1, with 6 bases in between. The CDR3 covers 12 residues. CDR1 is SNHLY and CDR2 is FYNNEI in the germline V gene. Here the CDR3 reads CASRQGNTEAFF. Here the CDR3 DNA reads TGTGCCAGCAGACAGGGGAACACTGAAGCTTTCTTT.

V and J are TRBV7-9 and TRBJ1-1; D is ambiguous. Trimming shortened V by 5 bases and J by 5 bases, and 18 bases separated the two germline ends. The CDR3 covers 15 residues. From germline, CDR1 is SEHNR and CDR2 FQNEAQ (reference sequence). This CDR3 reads CASSPYGPGGTEAFF. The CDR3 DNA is TGTGCCAGCAGCCCCTATGGCCCAGGTGGGACTGAAGCTTTCTTT.

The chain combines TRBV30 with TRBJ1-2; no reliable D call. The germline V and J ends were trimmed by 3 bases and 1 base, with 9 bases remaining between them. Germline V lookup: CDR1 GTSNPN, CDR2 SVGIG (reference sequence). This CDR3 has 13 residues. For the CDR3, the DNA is TGTGCCTGGAGGGGCACTGGTAACTATGGCTACACCTTC. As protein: CAWRGTGNYGYTF.

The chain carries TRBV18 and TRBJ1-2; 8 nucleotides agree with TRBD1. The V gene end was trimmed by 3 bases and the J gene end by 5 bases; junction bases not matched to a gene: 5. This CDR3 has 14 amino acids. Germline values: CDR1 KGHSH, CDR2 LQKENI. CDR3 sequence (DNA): TGTGCCAGCTCACCGGGGACAGGCGAGTATGGCTACACCTTC. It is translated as CASSPGTGEYGYTF.

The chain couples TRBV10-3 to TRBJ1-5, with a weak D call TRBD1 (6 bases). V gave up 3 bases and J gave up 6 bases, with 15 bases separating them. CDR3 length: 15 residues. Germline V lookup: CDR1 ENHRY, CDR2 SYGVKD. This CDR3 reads CAISDHEGGFQPQHF. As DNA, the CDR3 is TGTGCCATCAGTGACCACGAGGGGGGCTTTCAGCCCCAGCATTTT.

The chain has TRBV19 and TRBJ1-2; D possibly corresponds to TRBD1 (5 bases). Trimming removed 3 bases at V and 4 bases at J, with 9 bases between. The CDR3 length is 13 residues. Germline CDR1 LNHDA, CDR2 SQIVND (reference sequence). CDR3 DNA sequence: TGTGCCAGTAGTATGGGGGAGGTCTATGGCTACACCTTC. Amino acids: CASSMGEVYGYTF.

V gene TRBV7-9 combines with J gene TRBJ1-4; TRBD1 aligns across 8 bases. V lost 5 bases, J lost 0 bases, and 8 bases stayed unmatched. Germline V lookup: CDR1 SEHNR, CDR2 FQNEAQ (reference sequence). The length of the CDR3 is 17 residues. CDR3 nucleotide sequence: TGTGCCAGCAGCCTCGACAGGGGCCCTGCAACTAATGAAAAACTGTTTTTT. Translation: CASSLDRGPATNEKLFF.

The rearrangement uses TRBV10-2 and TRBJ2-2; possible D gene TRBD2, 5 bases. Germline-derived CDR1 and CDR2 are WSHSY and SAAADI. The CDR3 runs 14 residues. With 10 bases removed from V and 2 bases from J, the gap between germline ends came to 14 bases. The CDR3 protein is CATSRRANTGELFF. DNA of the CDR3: TGCGCCACCTCCCGGCGGGCCAACACCGGGGAGCTGTTTTTT.